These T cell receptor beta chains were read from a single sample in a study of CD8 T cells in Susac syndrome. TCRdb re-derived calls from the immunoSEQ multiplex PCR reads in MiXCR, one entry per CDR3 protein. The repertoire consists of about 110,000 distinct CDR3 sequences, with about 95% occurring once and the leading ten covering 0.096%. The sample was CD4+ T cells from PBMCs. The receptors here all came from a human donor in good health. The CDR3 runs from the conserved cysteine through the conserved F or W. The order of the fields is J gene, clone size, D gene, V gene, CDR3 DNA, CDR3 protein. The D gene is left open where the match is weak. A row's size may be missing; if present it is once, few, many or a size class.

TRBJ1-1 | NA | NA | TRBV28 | TGTGCCAGCAGTAAAACCGGGACTATGAACACTGAAGCTTTCTTT | CASSKTGTMNTEAFF
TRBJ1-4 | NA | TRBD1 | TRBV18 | TGTGCCAGCTCACCACAAGGGGACAGTGCAACTAATGAAAAACTGTTTTTT | CASSPQGDSATNEKLFF
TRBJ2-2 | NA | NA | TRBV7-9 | TGTGCCAGCAGCGCAAAAAGGGGGATCAACACCGGGGAGCTGTTTTTT | CASSAKRGINTGELFF
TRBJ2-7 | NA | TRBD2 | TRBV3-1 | TGTGCCAGCAGCACCCGGGGGGGTTCCTACGAGCAGTACTTC | CASSTRGGSYEQYF
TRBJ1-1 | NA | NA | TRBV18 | TGTGCCAGCTCACGGGGCAGGGACACTGAAGCTTTCTTT | CASSRGRDTEAFF
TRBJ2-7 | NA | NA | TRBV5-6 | TGTGCCAGCAGTTTACAGGGCCTTTTTTCCTACGAGCAGTACTTC | CASSLQGLFSYEQYF
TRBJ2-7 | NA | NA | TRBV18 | TGTGCCAGCTCACCCCTTCCCCCCGGGTCCTCCTACGAGCAGTACTTC | CASSPLPPGSSYEQYF
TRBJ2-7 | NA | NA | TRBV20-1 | TGCAGTGCTAGAGACCTACAGGGATCGGGCTCCTACGAGCAGTACTTC | CSARDLQGSGSYEQYF
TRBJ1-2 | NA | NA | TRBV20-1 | TGCAGTGCTAGAGAACGGAAGGGCTACACCTTC | CSARERKGYTF
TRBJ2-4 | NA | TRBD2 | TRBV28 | TGTGCCAGCAGTCCGATGGGACTAGCGGGAGGATCCAAAAACATTCAGTACTTC | CASSPMGLAGGSKNIQYF
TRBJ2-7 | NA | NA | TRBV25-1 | TGTGCCAGCAGTGAGGGTTGGGCCTACGAGCAGTACTTC | CASSEGWAYEQYF
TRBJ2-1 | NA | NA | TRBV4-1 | TGCGCCAGCAGACGATCAAGGGGCTCCTACAATGAGCAGTTCTTC | CASRRSRGSYNEQFF
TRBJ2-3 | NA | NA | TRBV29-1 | TGCAGCGTTGACGGCAGGGGAGGAGATACGCAGTATTTT | CSVDGRGGDTQYF
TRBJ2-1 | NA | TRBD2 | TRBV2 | TGTGCCAGCAGTGGACTAGCGAGGTACAATGAGCAGTTCTTC | CASSGLARYNEQFF
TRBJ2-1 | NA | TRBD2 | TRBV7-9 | TGTGCCAGCAGCCTTACGGCTGGCGGGGGGAGAGATGAGCAGTTCTTC | CASSLTAGGGRDEQFF
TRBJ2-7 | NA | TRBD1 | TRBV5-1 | TGCGCCAGCAGCGGGACAGGGGGTTCTTTGGAGCAGTACTTC | CASSGTGGSLEQYF
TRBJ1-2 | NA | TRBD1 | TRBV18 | TGTGCCAGCTCACCCCCCGGGACAGGGGGGAAGGCTAACTATGGCTACACCTTC | CASSPPGTGGKANYGYTF
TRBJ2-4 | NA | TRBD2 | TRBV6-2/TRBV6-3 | TGTGCCAGCAGTATGGTGGTCCAACTAGCGACCAAAAACATTCAGTACTTC | CASSMVVQLATKNIQYF
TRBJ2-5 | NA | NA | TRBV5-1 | TGCGCCAGCAGCTTGGCAGACCCGCAAGAGACCCAGTACTTC | CASSLADPQETQYF
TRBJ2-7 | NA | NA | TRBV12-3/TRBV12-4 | TGTGCCAGCAGGTCCCCGGACAGCACATACGAGCAGTACTTC | CASRSPDSTYEQYF
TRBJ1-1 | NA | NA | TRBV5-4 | TGTGCCAGCAGCTTGGTCTTGACAGGACCACAGAACACTGAAGCTTTCTTT | CASSLVLTGPQNTEAFF
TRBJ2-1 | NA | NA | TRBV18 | TGTGCCAGCTCACTCCAAGGGATCGAAAATGAGCAGTTCTTC | CASSLQGIENEQFF
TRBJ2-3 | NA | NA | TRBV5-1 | TGCGCCAGCAGCTTTGACGGGATAGATACGCAGTATTTT | CASSFDGIDTQYF
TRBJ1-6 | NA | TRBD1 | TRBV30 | TGTGCCTGGAGGGGGGACAGAGTAAATTCACCCCTCCACTTT | CAWRGDRVNSPLHF
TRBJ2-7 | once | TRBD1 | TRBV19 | TGTGCCAGTAGTATGATCGACAGGGGGCGAGTGGGGGAGCAGTACTTC | CASSMIDRGRVGEQYF
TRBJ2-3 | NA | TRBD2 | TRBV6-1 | TGTGCCAGCATCCGACTAGCGGGGGGCCTACGCACAGATACGCAGTATTTT | CASIRLAGGLRTDTQYF
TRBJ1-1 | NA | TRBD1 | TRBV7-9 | TGTGCCAGCAGGTCGGACAGGGCCACGGGTGGGAATTTGGGGCATGGGGCTTTCTTT | CASRSDRATGGNLGHGAFF